This T cell receptor beta chain was captured in a study of blood T cell repertoires in COVID-19. Clones were read by immunoSEQ multiplex PCR, and TCRdb kept only the in-frame ones, dropping some. The profile shows about 100,000 clones, over 75% of them singletons. The receptor was isolated from a man aged 30 to 39 in a cohort sampled during active COVID-19. The sample taken for sequencing was peripheral blood.

CDR3 sequence: CASSSEISGTGELFF. As DNA, the CDR3 is TGTGCCAGCAGCTCCGAGATTAGTGGCACCGGGGAGCTGTTTTTT. The rearrangement links TRBV7-2 to TRBJ2-2; D is unresolved. Between the trimmed V and J ends, which lost 4 bases and 4 bases, there was a span of 13 bases. Germline values: CDR1 SGHTA, CDR2 FQGNSA. This CDR3 has 15 amino acids. Full variable domain (remainder filled in from reference TRBV7-2 and TRBJ2-2): GAGVSQSPSNKVTEKGKDVELRCDPISGHTALYWYRQSLGQGLEFLIYFQGNSAPDKSGLPSDRFSAERTGGSVSTLTIQRTQQEDSAVYLCASSSEISGTGELFFGEGSRLTVL.